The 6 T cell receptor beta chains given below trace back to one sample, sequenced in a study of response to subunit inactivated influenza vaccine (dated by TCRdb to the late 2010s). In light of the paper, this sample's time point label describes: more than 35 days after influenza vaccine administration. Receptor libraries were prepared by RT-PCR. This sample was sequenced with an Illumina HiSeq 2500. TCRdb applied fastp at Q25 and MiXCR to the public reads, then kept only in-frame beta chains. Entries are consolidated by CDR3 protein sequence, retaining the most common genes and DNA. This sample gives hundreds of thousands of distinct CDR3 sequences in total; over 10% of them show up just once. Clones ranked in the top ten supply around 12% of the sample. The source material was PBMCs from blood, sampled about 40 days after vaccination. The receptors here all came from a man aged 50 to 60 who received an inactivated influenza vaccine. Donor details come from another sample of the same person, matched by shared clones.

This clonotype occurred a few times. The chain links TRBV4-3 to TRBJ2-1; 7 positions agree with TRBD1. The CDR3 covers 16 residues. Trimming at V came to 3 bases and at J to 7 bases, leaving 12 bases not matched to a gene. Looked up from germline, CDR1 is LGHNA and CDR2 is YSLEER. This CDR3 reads CASSHAGTAVRNEQFF. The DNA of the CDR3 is TGCGCCAGCAGCCACGCCGGGACAGCGGTGAGAAATGAGCAGTTCTTC.

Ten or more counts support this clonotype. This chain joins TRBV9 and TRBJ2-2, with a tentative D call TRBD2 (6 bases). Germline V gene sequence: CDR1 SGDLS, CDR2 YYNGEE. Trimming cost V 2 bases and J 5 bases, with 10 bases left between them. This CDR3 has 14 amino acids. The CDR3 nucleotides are TGTGCCAGCAGCGTTTCCGGGAGAACCGGGGAGCTGTTTTTT. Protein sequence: CASSVSGRTGELFF. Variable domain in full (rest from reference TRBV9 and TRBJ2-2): DSGVTQTPKHLITATGQRVTLRCSPRSGDLSVYWYQQSLDQGLQFLIQYYNGEERAKGNILERFSAQQFPDLHSELNLSSLELGDSALYFCASSVSGRTGELFFGEGSRLTVL.

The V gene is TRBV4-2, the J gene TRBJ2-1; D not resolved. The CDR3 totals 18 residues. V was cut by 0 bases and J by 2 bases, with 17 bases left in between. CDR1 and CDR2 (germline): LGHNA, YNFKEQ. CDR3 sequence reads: CASSQDIPTPAPYNEQFF. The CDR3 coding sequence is TGTGCCAGCAGCCAAGATATCCCGACTCCGGCCCCCTACAATGAGCAGTTCTTC.

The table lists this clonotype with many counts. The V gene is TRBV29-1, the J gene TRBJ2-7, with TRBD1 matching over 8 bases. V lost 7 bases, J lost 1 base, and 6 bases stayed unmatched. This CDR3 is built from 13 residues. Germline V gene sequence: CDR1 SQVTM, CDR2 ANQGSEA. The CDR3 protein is CSAGQGSSYEQYF. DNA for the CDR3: TGCAGCGCTGGACAGGGCAGTTCCTACGAGCAGTACTTC.

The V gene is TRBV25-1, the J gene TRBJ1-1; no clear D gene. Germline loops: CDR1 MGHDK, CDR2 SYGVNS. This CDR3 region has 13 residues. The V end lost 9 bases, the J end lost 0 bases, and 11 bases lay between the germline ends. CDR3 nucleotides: TGTGCCAGTGTTCAGAGCATGAACACTGAAGCTTTCTTT. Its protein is CASVQSMNTEAFF.

The CDR3 coding sequence is TGTGCCAGCAGCTCCCAGCCGAGACAGGGGTTAACCATATATTTT. It is translated as CASSSQPRQGLTIYF. The rearrangement uses TRBV7-2 and TRBJ1-3; 8 bases align to TRBD1. Germline V CDR1 and CDR2: SGHTA, FQGNSA. V was pared by 4 bases and J by 10 bases, with 12 bases of the junction left unmatched. This CDR3 has 15 residues.